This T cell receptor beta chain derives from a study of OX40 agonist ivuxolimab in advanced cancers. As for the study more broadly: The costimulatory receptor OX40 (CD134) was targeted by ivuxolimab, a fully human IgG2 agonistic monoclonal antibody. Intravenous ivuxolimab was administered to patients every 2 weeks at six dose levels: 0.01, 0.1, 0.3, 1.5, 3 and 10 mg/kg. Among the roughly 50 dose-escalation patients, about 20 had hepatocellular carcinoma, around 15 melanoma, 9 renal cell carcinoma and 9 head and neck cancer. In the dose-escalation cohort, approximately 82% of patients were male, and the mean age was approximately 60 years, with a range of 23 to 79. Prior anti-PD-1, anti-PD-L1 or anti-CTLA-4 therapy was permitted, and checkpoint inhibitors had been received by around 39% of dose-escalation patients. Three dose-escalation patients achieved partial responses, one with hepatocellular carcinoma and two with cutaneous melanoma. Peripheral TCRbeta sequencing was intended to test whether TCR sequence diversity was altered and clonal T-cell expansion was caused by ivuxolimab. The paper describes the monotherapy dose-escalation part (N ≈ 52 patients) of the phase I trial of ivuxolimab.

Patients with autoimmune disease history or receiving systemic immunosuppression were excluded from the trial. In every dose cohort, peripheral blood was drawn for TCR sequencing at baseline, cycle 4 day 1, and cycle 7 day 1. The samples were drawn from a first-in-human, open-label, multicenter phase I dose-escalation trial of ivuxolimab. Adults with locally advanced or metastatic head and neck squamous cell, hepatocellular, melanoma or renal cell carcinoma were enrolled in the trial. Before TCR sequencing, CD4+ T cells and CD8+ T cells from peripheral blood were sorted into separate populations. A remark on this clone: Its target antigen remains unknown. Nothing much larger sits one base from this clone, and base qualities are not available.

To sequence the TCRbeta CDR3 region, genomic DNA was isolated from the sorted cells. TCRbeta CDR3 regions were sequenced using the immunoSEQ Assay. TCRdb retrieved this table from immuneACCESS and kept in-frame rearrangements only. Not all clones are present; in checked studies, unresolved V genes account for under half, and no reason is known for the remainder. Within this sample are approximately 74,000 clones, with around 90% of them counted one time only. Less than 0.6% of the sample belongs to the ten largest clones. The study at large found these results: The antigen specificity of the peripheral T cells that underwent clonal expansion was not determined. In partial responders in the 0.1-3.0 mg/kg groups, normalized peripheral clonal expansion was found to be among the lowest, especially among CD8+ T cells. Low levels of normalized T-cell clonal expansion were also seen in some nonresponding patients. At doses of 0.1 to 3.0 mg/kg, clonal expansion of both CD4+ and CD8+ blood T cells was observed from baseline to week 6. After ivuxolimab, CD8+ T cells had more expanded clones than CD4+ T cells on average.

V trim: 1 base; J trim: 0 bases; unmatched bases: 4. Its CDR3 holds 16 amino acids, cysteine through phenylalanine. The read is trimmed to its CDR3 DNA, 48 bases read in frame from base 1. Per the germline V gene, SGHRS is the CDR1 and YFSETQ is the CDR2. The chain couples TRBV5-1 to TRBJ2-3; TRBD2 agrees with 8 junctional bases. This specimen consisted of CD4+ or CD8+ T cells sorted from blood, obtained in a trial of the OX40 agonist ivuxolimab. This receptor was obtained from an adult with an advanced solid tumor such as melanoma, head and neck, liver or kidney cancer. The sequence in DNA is TGCGCCAGCAGCTTGACGGGAGGGGCTAGCACAGATACGCAGTATTTT. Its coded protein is CASSLTGGASTDTQYF.